One and the same sample provided the 17 T cell receptor beta chains below, sequenced in a study of shared clonotypes between healthy human individuals. Data came from immunoSEQ multiplex PCR; TCRdb stores just in-frame clones and leaves some out. The table includes 2.5 million or so clones, roughly nine tenths detected once. The sequenced sample consisted of naive CD4+ T cells sorted from blood. Subset reported: CD45RA+ positively selected. The receptor set was obtained from a man in his late teens or twenties in good health.

The chain uses TRBV4-1 and TRBJ1-5; possible D gene TRBD1, 6 bases. V was pared by 1 base and J by 2 bases, with 12 bases between. Germline loops: CDR1 MGHRA, CDR2 YSYEKL. The CDR3 has 16 amino acids. For the CDR3, the DNA is TGCGCCAGCAGCCAAGGATACGAGGGGGGCAATCAGCCCCAGCATTTT. Translating it yields CASSQGYEGGNQPQHF.

The count of this clone is one. The gene calls are TRBV5-1 and TRBJ2-5, with a weak D call TRBD1 (6 bases). The CDR3 has 16 amino acids. Trimming left V 2 bases short and J 1 base short, with 15 bases between. Germline-derived CDR1 and CDR2 are SGHRS and YFSETQ. The CDR3 coding sequence is TGCGCCAGCAGCTTTGCCCCCGGACAGTCCCAAGAGACCCAGTACTTC. Translation gives CASSFAPGQSQETQYF.

Details on this clone: An end of the junction differs from the germline gene, which may be a read error. This chain links TRBV30 with TRBJ2-2; no definite D call. Germline V CDR1 and CDR2: GTSNPN, SVGIG (reference sequence). The CDR3 extends over 12 amino acids. CDR3 protein: CAWSENTRELFF. CDR3 bases: TGTGCCTGGAGTGAAAACACCAGGGAGCTGTTTTTT.

This chain connects TRBV5-1 to TRBJ2-7; 7 bases line up with TRBD2. CDR1 SGHRS and CDR2 YFSETQ come from the germline V gene. With V trimmed by 10 bases and J by 2 bases, 15 bases remained unmatched. The CDR3 extends over 15 amino acids. Written as DNA, the CDR3 is TGCGCCTCGAACGTGGGAGGGAGCTCCCCCTACGAGCAGTACTTC. Translation gives CASNVGGSSPYEQYF. Combining the CDR3 with reference TRBV5-1 and TRBJ2-7 gives the whole variable domain KAGVTQTPRYLIKTRGQQVTLSCSPISGHRSVSWYQQTPGQGLQFLFEYFSETQRNKGNFPGRFSGRQFSNSRSEMNVSTLELGDSALYLCASNVGGSSPYEQYFGPGTRLTVT.

This clone was seen only a few times. The V gene is TRBV29-1, the J gene TRBJ1-1, with TRBD1 as a possible D gene (5 bases). V was pared by 1 base and J by 7 bases, with 19 bases between. Germline V lookup: CDR1 SQVTM, CDR2 ANQGSEA. The CDR3 is made up of 15 amino acids. The CDR3 sequence is CSVEGAGRAVGEAFF. CDR3 nucleotide sequence: TGCAGCGTTGAAGGGGCGGGCAGGGCGGTGGGTGAAGCTTTCTTT.

The J gene is TRBJ2-2, the V gene TRBV5-4; 9 bases match TRBD2. In germline, CDR1 is SGHNT, CDR2 YYREEE (reference sequence). This CDR3 comprises 16 residues. V was pared by 3 bases and J by 6 bases, with 9 bases of the junction left unmatched. CDR3 region: CASSSPGGRDPGELFF. DNA of the CDR3: TGTGCCAGCAGCTCGCCGGGCGGGAGGGACCCCGGGGAGCTGTTTTTT.

A note on this clone: An end of the junction does not agree with germline; a read error may underlie this. V usage is TRBV30 and J usage is TRBJ2-5; 11 positions agree with TRBD2. This CDR3 comprises 12 residues. CDR1 GTSNPN and CDR2 SVGIG come from the germline V gene (reference sequence). The CDR3 loop reads CAWNSGGGILHF. The DNA for the CDR3 is TGTGCCTGGAATAGCGGGGGGGGAATTTTGCACTTC. Full variable domain (rest looked up from reference TRBV30 and TRBJ2-5): SQTIHQWPATLVQPVGSPLSLECTVEGTSNPNLYWYRQAAGRGLQLLFYSVGIGQISSEVPQNLSASRPQDRQFILSSKKLLLSDSGFYLCAWNSGGGILHFGPGTRLLVL.

On this clone: Other DNA sequences in the sample encode the same CDR3. This chain uses TRBV7-9 with TRBJ1-1; D uncertain. Germline CDR1 SEHNR, CDR2 FQNEAQ (reference sequence). This CDR3 contains 12 residues. Deletions cut 3 bases from V and 3 bases from J, with 5 bases between. The CDR3 spells CASSFSDTEAFF. As DNA, the CDR3 is TGTGCCAGCAGCTTCAGCGACACTGAAGCTTTCTTT.

V is TRBV5-1 and J is TRBJ2-3, with D tentatively TRBD1 (5 bases). Trimming stripped 1 base from V and 5 bases from J, with 11 bases between. The CDR3 is made up of 14 amino acids. CDR1 and CDR2 (germline): SGHRS, YFSETQ. The CDR3 sequence is CASSLTGYQDTQYF. CDR3 nucleotide sequence: TGCGCCAGCAGCTTGACAGGTTATCAAGATACGCAGTATTTT.

The rearrangement links TRBV12-1 to TRBJ2-5; TRBD2, as called in the table, went unchecked against the DNA. TRBV12-1 is a pseudogene locus. The CDR3 extends over 16 amino acids. The CDR3 spells CASSLSGRAIQETQYF. CDR3 nucleotide sequence: TGTGCCAGCAGCTTGAGCGGGAGGGCCATACAAGAGACCCAGTACTTC.

This rearrangement joins TRBV19 to TRBJ1-5; no firm D call. The CDR3 runs 14 residues. V lost 4 bases, J lost 0 bases, and 7 bases lay in between. From germline, CDR1 is LNHDA and CDR2 SQIVND (reference sequence). The CDR3 nucleotides are TGTGCCAGTAGTACAGACGGTAGCAATCAGCCCCAGCATTTT. Residues: CASSTDGSNQPQHF.

For this clone: This sample also contains other DNA sequences that code for the same CDR3. The chain recombines TRBV6-1 with TRBJ1-2; D perhaps matches TRBD1 (5 bases). Germline V gives CDR1 MNHNS, CDR2 SASEGT. V dropped 1 base and J dropped 4 bases, with 10 bases sitting between them. The CDR3 has 14 amino acids. DNA of the CDR3: TGTGCCAGCAGTGAAGGGGGCGGGCCCTATGGCTACACCTTC. It specifies CASSEGGGPYGYTF.

The V gene is TRBV7-2, the J gene TRBJ2-4; 10 bases match TRBD1. The junction had 4 bases not matched to a gene; V was cut back by 1 base and J by 7 bases. Germline assignment: CDR1 SGHTA and CDR2 FQGNSA. The CDR3 has 15 amino acids. In nucleotides, the CDR3 is TGTGCCAGCAGCTTAGGAGGGGGACAGGGGAACATTCAGTACTTC. Its translation is CASSLGGGQGNIQYF.

The genes are TRBV7-9 and TRBJ1-2; D is unclear. The CDR3 spans 14 residues. V lost 2 bases to trimming and J lost 2 bases, with 9 bases between them. Per germline, CDR1 SEHNR and CDR2 FQNEAQ (reference sequence). The CDR3 loop reads CASSLPPDNYGYTF. CDR3 bases: TGTGCCAGCAGCTTACCGCCGGACAACTATGGCTACACCTTC.

The chain recombines TRBV5-1 with TRBJ1-1; D unclear. Trimming took off 2 bases at V and 1 base at J, with 15 bases between the two ends. Germline CDR1 SGHRS, CDR2 YFSETQ. The CDR3 is made up of 16 amino acids. In DNA, the CDR3 is TGCGCCAGCAGCTTAGAAATGGGAGGAAGGAACACTGAAGCTTTCTTT. Its protein is CASSLEMGGRNTEAFF.

The V call is TRBV5-6, the J call TRBJ1-6; 9 bases align to TRBD1. From germline, CDR1 is SGHDT and CDR2 YYEEEE. Trimming removed 4 bases from V and 7 bases from J; junction bases left unmatched: 9. CDR3 size: 16 residues. The CDR3 DNA is TGTGCCAGCAGCCTGGACAGGGGCGTCGCGAATTCACCCCTCCACTTT. This codes for CASSLDRGVANSPLHF.

The chain links TRBV19 to TRBJ2-7, with 7 nucleotides matching TRBD1. Per germline, CDR1 LNHDA and CDR2 SQIVND (reference sequence). Unmatched junction bases numbered 2, after V lost 3 bases and J lost 0 bases. The length of the CDR3 is 14 residues. For the CDR3, the DNA is TGTGCCAGTAGTATGGGACAGAGCTCCTACGAGCAGTACTTC. Translating gives CASSMGQSSYEQYF.